This T cell receptor (beta chain) was identified in a study of T-cell memory formation after mild COVID-19. Looking at the study overall: TCR clusters mostly belonged to single donors.

Points on this clonotype: Its matching antigen is unknown.

MiXCR, applied by TCRdb to the 5' RACE reads, yields one record per CDR3 protein. The data show approximately 290,000 distinct CDR3 sequences, around 8% seen once. The study, taken as a whole, reports: In pre-infection memory, a portion of responding clones appeared, which suggested that cross-reactive memory joined. Later expanders leaned CD4+, whereas day 15 to 85 contracting clones were balanced CD4/CD8. CD4+ clones that contracted lay mainly in CM and EM; CD8+ ones lay in EMRA.

Material: PBMCs or a T cell subset sorted from them (not recorded which). The clonotype originates from a man younger than 30 who had mild COVID-19 (a few samples of this study predate the infection). Cell type and time point are not known.

The DNA for the CDR3 is TGTGCCACCAGCAGAAACCGGGACAGAGGAGAAAAACTGTTTTTT. Amino acid sequence: CATSRNRDRGEKLFF. The J gene is TRBJ1-4, the V gene TRBV15; TRBD1 agrees at 7 bases. Germline V gene data show CDR1 as LNHNV and CDR2 as YYDKDF (reference sequence). V shed 2 bases, J shed 8 bases, and the junction held 8 bases outside the gene matches. The CDR3 length is 15 residues.